This is a list of T cell receptor beta chains from one sample in a study of T cells in Graves' hyperthyroidism and ophthalmopathy. In TCRdb, the multiplex PCR reads were re-called with MiXCR into one record per CDR3 protein. The repertoire has a few hundred thousand distinct CDR3 sequences, approximately 17% of them found once; the top ten carry 35% to 50%. Sequencing was carried out using blood. The receptors originated from a man younger than 35 with Graves' ophthalmopathy. Each CDR3 is given with its conserved first and last residue. Part of the rows lack a size; the others show once, few, many or a class for expanded clones.

>many|TRBV5-1|TRBJ2-3
CASSLEVDTQYF
>few|TRBV5-1|TRBJ1-2
CASSLGTGGDYGYTF
>many|TRBV7-3|TRBJ2-7
CASSLDSGAVQYF
>-|TRBV6-5|TRBJ2-3
CASSYVGSTDTQYF
>-|TRBV20-1|TRBJ2-7
CSARVRVHYEQYF
>many|TRBV28|TRBJ2-7
CASSLGLLVYEQYF
>few|TRBV18|TRBJ2-3
CASSPEDGVGSADTQYF
>few|TRBV2|TRBJ1-5
CASKSGNQPQHF
>few|TRBV3-1|TRBJ2-3
CASSQERGTDTQYF
>many|TRBV28|TRBJ1-2
CASSFRGGGYTF
>many|TRBV5-1|TRBJ1-1
CASSQDVVNTEAFF
>many|TRBV7-9|TRBJ2-3
CASSLTEGADTQYF
>-|TRBV6-1|TRBJ2-3
CASSETLAGGSTDTQYF
>many|TRBV2|TRBJ1-5
CASSGGQAGNQPQHF
>many|TRBV11-2|TRBJ2-1
CASSLGRGSIRYEQFF
>many|TRBV28|TRBJ2-1
CASSSQGGGENEQFF
>few|TRBV7-3|TRBJ2-3
CASSLAGTYTDTQYF
>few|TRBV5-5|TRBJ1-6
CASSLGGDTYNSPLHF
>many|TRBV5-1|TRBJ1-2
CASSSEAGVGYTF
>many|TRBV5-8|TRBJ2-5
CASSLGTGEGETQYF
>-|TRBV29-1|TRBJ2-1
CSVLEDRGPEREQFF
>few|TRBV10-3|TRBJ1-2
CAIRGTGPNYGYTF
>many|TRBV20-1|TRBJ2-1
CSVAGGPYEQFF
>few|TRBV9|TRBJ2-5
CASSVGTGGTQYF
>-|TRBV6-1|TRBJ1-5
CASRLTATYNQPQHF
>many|TRBV2|TRBJ2-3
CAWGERGGQSTDTQYF
>many|TRBV11-2|TRBJ2-7
CASSLQGEGYEQYF
>many|TRBV7-9|TRBJ2-3
CASSPGGGQTDTQYF
>many|TRBV12-3/TRBV12-4|TRBJ1-3
CASIAGSGNTIYF
>-|TRBV12-3/TRBV12-4|TRBJ1-1
CASSHSTEAFF
>many|TRBV5-1|TRBJ2-7
CASSLDVGSSSYEQYF
>many|TRBV2|TRBJ1-1
CASGNGPTTEAFF
>many|TRBV2|TRBJ1-2
CATPGQANYGYTF
>-|TRBV9|TRBJ1-2
CASSVSDLYGYTF
>many|TRBV7-3|TRBJ2-2
CASSLEALAGELFF
>many|TRBV7-9|TRBJ1-2
CASSPTLGLSSGYTF
>many|TRBV12-3/TRBV12-4|TRBJ2-1
CASSSTGPLIDEQFF